These 18 T cell receptor beta chains came from one sample sequenced in a study of blood T cells in healthy people across ages. Through a sample-barcoded 5' primer and a J-beta primer mix, a second PCR was run for about 6 to 11 cycles. MiXCR was run by TCRdb on the 5' RACE reads, yielding one entry per CDR3 protein. The table has about 800,000 distinct CDR3 sequences, more than 35% seen once. Sequenced: blood. Source of these receptors: a man older than 75 in good health.

Of note for this clonotype: A much larger clone lies a single base off, so this may be a read error. The chain links TRBV7-2 to TRBJ2-7, with a tentative D call TRBD1 (5 bases). The germline CDR1 and CDR2 sequences are SGHTA and FQGNSA. V lost 5 bases and J 2 bases, leaving 16 bases between the germline ends. This CDR3 is built from 15 residues. The CDR3 region is CASSPQGSATYEQYF. The CDR3 DNA reads TGTGCCAGCAGCCCCCAGGGATCAGCCACCTACGAGCAGTACTTC.

Details on this clonotype: Since a much larger clone is just one base distant, this may be a read error. The V and J genes are TRBV29-1 and TRBJ1-4; D is perhaps TRBD1 (6 bases). CDR3 length: 13 residues. Germline V lookup: CDR1 SQVTM, CDR2 ANQGSEA. As DNA, the CDR3 is TGCAGCGTAGGACAGAGTGAAAATGGAAAACTGTTTTTT. Translating it yields CSVGQSENGKLFF.

This clonotype was observed at least ten times. The CDR3 is CASSSAGAGNAYEQYF. The CDR3 nucleotides are TGTGCCAGCAGCTCTGCCGGCGCAGGGAATGCCTACGAGCAGTACTTC. The chain uses TRBV7-2 and TRBJ2-7; D is possibly TRBD1 (5 bases). There are 16 residues in the CDR3. Germline V gives CDR1 SGHTA, CDR2 FQGNSA. V was trimmed by 4 bases and J by 2 bases, leaving 18 bases between them. Supplemented by reference TRBV7-2 and TRBJ2-7, the full variable domain reads GAGVSQSPSNKVTEKGKDVELRCDPISGHTALYWYRQSLGQGLEFLIYFQGNSAPDKSGLPSDRFSAERTGGSVSTLTIQRTQQEDSAVYLCASSSAGAGNAYEQYFGPGTRLTVT.

This clonotype was found many times. The chain uses TRBV27 and TRBJ2-5; the D is unclear. The CDR3 is 13 amino acids. Trimming pared 8 bases from V and 11 bases from J, leaving 21 bases between. Looked up from germline, CDR1 is MNHEY and CDR2 is SMNVEV (reference sequence). The CDR3 loop reads CASASRASLQQYF. The CDR3 region has the DNA TGTGCCAGCGCCTCAAGGGCTTCGCTCCAGCAGTACTTC.

The chain recombines TRBV20-1 with TRBJ2-7, with 9 bases identical to TRBD2. CDR1 DFQATT and CDR2 SNEGSKA come from the germline V gene (reference sequence). V lost 5 bases, J lost 4 bases, and 6 bases stayed unmatched. The CDR3 has 13 residues. The CDR3 bases are TGCAGTGCTTCGACTAGCGGTGTTTACGAGCAGTACTTC. Its translation is CSASTSGVYEQYF.

V and J are TRBV7-9 and TRBJ1-1; D remains unclear. This CDR3 comprises 15 residues. CDR1 and CDR2 (germline): SEHNR, FQNEAQ (reference sequence). V lost 3 bases and J 2 bases, leaving 13 bases between the germline ends. CDR3 sequence reads: CASSFRKGRNTEAFF. The CDR3 nucleotides read TGTGCCAGCAGCTTTCGTAAGGGAAGAAACACTGAAGCTTTCTTT.

The chain recombines TRBV7-2 with TRBJ2-5, with 10 bases identical to TRBD2. Trimming at V came to 5 bases and at J to 4 bases, leaving 10 bases not matched to a gene. Germline values: CDR1 SGHTA, CDR2 FQGNSA. This CDR3 has 16 residues. The CDR3 protein is CASSLEGASGRETQYF. CDR3 bases: TGTGCCAGCAGCCTGGAAGGCGCTAGCGGGAGAGAGACCCAGTACTTC.

This clonotype was observed many times. The rearrangement links TRBV11-2 to TRBJ1-2; the match to TRBD1 covers 8 bases. Trimming cost V 0 bases and J 7 bases; bases outside gene matches: 4. The CDR3 loop spans 14 amino acids. Germline lookup yields CDR1 SGHAT and CDR2 FQNNGV. As DNA, the CDR3 is TGTGCCAGCAGCTTAGAGAGACAGGGGTTTGGCTACACCTTC. This gives the protein CASSLERQGFGYTF. The complete variable domain, with remaining parts taken from reference TRBV11-2 and TRBJ1-2, reads EAGVAQSPRYKIIEKRQSVAFWCNPISGHATLYWYQQILGQGPKLLIQFQNNGVVDDSQLPKDRFSAERLKGVDSTLKIQPAKLEDSAVYLCASSLERQGFGYTFGSGTRLTVV.

The chain joins TRBV5-1 to TRBJ2-1; D is unresolved. Germline CDR1 is SGHRS and CDR2 is YFSETQ. The CDR3 is made up of 15 amino acids. V was cut by 0 bases and J by 8 bases, with 15 bases left in between. CDR3 residues: CASSLEGHITDEQFF. The CDR3 coding sequence is TGCGCCAGCAGCTTGGAGGGCCACATAACGGATGAGCAGTTCTTC. Supplemented by reference TRBV5-1 and TRBJ2-1, the full variable domain reads KAGVTQTPRYLIKTRGQQVTLSCSPISGHRSVSWYQQTPGQGLQFLFEYFSETQRNKGNFPGRFSGRQFSNSRSEMNVSTLELGDSALYLCASSLEGHITDEQFFGPGTRLTVL.

In its sample, this clonotype was seen many times. The chain recombines TRBV5-1 with TRBJ2-5; D gene uncertain. CDR1 and CDR2 (germline): SGHRS, YFSETQ. This CDR3 comprises 15 residues. V was pared by 2 bases and J by 1 base, with 12 bases between. This chain's CDR3 is CASSFTTFGQETQYF. The CDR3 DNA is TGCGCCAGCAGCTTTACCACTTTTGGCCAAGAGACCCAGTACTTC.

The chain combines TRBV28 with TRBJ2-4, with D perhaps given as TRBD1 or TRBD2 (5 bases each). In germline, CDR1 is MDHEN, CDR2 SYDVKM. The CDR3 loop spans 14 amino acids. V shed 6 bases and J shed 13 bases, with 22 bases lying between them. CDR3 residues: CASSNLGVVGIQYF. In nucleotides, the CDR3 is TGTGCCAGCAGCAACTTGGGGGTCGTCGGCATCCAGTACTTC.

This chain links TRBV5-1 with TRBJ2-1; D gene ambiguous. The germline V gene encodes CDR1 SGHRS and CDR2 YFSETQ. The CDR3 runs to 14 residues. Trimming left V 5 bases short and J 10 bases short, with 19 bases between. The CDR3 nucleotides read TGCGCCAGCAGAGAGACGGGTCCATCCTACGAGCAGTTCTTC. Amino acid sequence: CASRETGPSYEQFF.

The chain couples TRBV7-9 to TRBJ2-1; D is unresolved. This CDR3 comprises 18 residues. Deletions cut 3 bases from V and 5 bases from J, with 23 bases between. Germline V gives CDR1 SEHNR, CDR2 FQNEAQ (reference sequence). The DNA for the CDR3 is TGTGCCAGCAGCTTTAATGTTGGCTTTGGTTTCGATCACAATGAGCAGTTCTTC. This sequence encodes CASSFNVGFGFDHNEQFF.

The CDR3 spells CASSLGGRGEVGEQFF. CDR3 DNA sequence: TGTGCCAGCAGCTTAGGGGGCAGGGGGGAAGTAGGTGAGCAGTTCTTC. The chain combines TRBV7-2 with TRBJ2-1; D may be TRBD1 (7 bases). The V gene lost 1 base and the J gene lost 9 bases, with 19 bases spanning the gap. Germline-derived CDR1 and CDR2 are SGHTA and FQGNSA. The CDR3 has 16 residues.

Comment on this clonotype: An end of the junction does not agree with germline; a read error may underlie this. The gene calls are TRBV20-1 and TRBJ1-5; D perhaps matches TRBD1 (6 bases). Germline V gene sequence: CDR1 DFQATT, CDR2 SNEGSKA (reference sequence). The CDR3 totals 14 residues. The CDR3 spells CSARHPGQNQSQHF. Written as DNA, the CDR3 is TGCAGTGCTAGACACCCGGGACAAAATCAGTCCCAGCATTTT.

About this clonotype itself: This could be a read error, since a much larger clone is one nucleotide away. This chain links TRBV25-1 with TRBJ1-5, with D unclear. The germline V gene has CDR1 MGHDK and CDR2 SYGVNS. Deletions cut 0 bases from V and 6 bases from J, with 3 bases between. The CDR3 totals 12 residues. The CDR3 DNA is TGTGCCAGCAGTGAATACGCTCAGCCCCAGCATTTT. Translating it yields CASSEYAQPQHF.

The J gene is TRBJ2-7, the V gene TRBV28, with 8 bases that match TRBD2. CDR3 length: 13 amino acids. The V gene's germline CDR1 is MDHEN and CDR2 SYDVKM. J gave up 1 base and V 8 bases, and 4 bases lay outside the gene matches. The DNA of the CDR3 is TGTGCCAGCGATCCGGGAGGGTCCTACGAGCAGTACTTC. Protein sequence: CASDPGGSYEQYF.

In this sample, this clonotype turned up once. A much larger clone sits a single nucleotide away, making a read error possible. J is TRBJ2-1 and V is TRBV7-2, with D unclear. The CDR3 runs 15 residues. CDR1 SGHTA and CDR2 FQGNSA come from the germline V gene. V dropped 3 bases and J dropped 8 bases, with 17 bases sitting between them. The CDR3 spells CASSFQLGPYDEQFF. Here the CDR3 DNA reads TGTGCCAGCAGCTTTCAACTCGGTCCATACGATGAGCAGTTCTTC.